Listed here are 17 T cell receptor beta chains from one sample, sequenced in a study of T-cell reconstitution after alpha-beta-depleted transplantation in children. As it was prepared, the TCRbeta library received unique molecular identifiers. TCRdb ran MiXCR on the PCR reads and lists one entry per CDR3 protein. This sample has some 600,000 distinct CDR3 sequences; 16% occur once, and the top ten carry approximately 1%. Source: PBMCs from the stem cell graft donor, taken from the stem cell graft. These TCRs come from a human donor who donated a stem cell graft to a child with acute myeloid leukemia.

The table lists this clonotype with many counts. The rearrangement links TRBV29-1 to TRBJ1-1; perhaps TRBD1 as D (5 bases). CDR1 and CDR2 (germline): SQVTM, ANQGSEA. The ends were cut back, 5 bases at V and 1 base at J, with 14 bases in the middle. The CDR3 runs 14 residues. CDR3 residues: CSVIPGRENTEAFF. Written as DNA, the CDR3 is TGCAGCGTTATCCCAGGGAGGGAGAACACTGAAGCTTTCTTT. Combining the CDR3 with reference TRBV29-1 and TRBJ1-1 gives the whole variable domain SAVISQKPSRDICQRGTSLTIQCQVDSQVTMMFWYRQQPGQSLTLIATANQGSEATYESGFVIDKFPISRPNLTFSTLTVSNMSPEDSSIYLCSVIPGRENTEAFFGQGTRLTVV.

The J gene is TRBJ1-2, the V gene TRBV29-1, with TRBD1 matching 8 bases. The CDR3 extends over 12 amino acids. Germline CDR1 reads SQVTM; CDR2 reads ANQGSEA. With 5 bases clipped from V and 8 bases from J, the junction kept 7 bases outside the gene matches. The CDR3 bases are TGCAGCGTTCTGGGACAGGCAGGAGGCTACACCTTC. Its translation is CSVLGQAGGYTF.

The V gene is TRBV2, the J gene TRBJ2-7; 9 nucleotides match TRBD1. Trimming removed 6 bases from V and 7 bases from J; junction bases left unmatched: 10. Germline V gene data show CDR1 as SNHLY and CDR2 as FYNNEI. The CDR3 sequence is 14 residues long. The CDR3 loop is CASRRPGQGGEQYV. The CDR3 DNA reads TGTGCCAGCAGGAGACCGGGACAGGGAGGGGAGCAGTACGTC.

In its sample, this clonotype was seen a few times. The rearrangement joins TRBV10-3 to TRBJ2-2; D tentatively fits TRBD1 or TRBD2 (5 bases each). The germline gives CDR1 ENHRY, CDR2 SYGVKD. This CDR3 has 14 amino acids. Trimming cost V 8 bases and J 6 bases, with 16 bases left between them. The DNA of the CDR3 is TGTGCCATCGGTAGACGGGGACCGGCCGGGGAGCTGTTTTTT. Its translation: CAIGRRGPAGELFF.

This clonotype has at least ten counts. CDR3 nucleotide sequence: TGTGCCACCAGTGATTTAGGAGTCTCCGAGCCCCAGCATTTT. Protein: CATSDLGVSEPQHF. V and J are TRBV24-1 and TRBJ1-5, with D uncertain. Germline V gene sequence: CDR1 KGHDR, CDR2 SFDVKD. The V gene lost 1 base and the J gene lost 8 bases, with 11 bases spanning the gap. This CDR3 region has 14 residues.

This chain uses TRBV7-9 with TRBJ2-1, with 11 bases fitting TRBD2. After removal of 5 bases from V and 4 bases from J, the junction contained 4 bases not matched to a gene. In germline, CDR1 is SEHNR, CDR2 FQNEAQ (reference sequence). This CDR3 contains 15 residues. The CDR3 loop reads CASSIRLAGYNEQFF. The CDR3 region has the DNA TGTGCCAGCAGCATCCGACTAGCGGGGTACAATGAGCAGTTCTTC.

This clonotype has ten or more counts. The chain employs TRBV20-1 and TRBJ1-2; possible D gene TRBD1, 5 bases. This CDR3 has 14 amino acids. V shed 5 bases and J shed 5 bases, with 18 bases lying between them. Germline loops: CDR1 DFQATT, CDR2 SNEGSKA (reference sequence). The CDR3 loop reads CSAYYTGGPYGYTF. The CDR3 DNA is TGCAGTGCTTACTATACAGGAGGTCCATATGGCTACACCTTC.

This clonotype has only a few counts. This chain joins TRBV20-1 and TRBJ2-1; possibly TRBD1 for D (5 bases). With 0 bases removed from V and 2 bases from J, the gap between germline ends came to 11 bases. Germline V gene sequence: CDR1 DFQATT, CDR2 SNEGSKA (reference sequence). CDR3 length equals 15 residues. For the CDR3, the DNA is TGCAGTGCTAGAGAGACAGTGTCAGCCTACAATGAGCAGTTCTTC. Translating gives CSARETVSAYNEQFF.

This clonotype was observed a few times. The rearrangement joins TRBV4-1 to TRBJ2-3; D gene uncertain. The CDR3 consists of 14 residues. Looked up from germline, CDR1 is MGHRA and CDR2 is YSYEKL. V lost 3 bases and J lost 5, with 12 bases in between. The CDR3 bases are TGCGCCAGCAGCCAGGTACCGGGCATAGATACGCAGTATTTT. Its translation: CASSQVPGIDTQYF.

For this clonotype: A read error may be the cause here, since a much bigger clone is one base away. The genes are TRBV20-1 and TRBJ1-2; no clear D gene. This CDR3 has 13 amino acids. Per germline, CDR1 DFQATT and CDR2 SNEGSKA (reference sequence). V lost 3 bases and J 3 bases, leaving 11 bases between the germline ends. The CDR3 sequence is CSASGRIDYGYTF. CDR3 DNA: TGCAGTGCTAGTGGGAGGATCGACTATGGCTACACCTTC.

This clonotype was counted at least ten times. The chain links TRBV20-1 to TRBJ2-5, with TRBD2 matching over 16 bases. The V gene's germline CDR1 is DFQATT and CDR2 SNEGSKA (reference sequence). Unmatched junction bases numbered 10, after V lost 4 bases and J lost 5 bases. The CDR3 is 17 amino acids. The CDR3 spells CSAKGTSGGAPRETQYF. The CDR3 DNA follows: TGCAGTGCTAAAGGGACTAGCGGGGGGGCTCCACGTGAGACCCAGTACTTC.

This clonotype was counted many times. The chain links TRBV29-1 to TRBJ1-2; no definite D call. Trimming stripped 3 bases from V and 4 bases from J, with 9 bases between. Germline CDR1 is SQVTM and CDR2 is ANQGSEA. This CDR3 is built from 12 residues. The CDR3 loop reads CSVDGGSYGYTF. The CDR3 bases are TGCAGCGTTGACGGCGGGAGCTATGGCTACACCTTC.

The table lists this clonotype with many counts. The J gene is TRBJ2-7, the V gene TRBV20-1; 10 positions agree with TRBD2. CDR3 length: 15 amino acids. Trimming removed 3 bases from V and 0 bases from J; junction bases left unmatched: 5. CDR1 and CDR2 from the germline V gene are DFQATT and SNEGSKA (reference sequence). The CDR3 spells CSARGLAGDSYEQYV. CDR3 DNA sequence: TGCAGTGCTAGGGGCCTAGCGGGGGACTCCTACGAGCAGTACGTC.

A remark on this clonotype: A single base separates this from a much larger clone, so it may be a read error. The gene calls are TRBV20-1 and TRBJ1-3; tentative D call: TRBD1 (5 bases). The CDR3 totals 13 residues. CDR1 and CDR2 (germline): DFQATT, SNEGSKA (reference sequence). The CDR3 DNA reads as TGCAGTGCTAGGGACATTTCTGGACACACCATATATTTT. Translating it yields CSARDISGHTIYF.

The CDR3, as DNA: TGTGCCAGCAGCTTGGAAGGGTACTATAGCAATCAGCCCCAGCATTTT. Amino acid sequence: CASSLEGYYSNQPQHF. The rearrangement links TRBV5-5 to TRBJ1-5; the D is unclear. CDR1 and CDR2 (germline): SGHKS, YYEKEE (reference sequence). The CDR3 spans 16 residues. V was clipped by 0 bases and J by 0 bases, with 10 bases between them.

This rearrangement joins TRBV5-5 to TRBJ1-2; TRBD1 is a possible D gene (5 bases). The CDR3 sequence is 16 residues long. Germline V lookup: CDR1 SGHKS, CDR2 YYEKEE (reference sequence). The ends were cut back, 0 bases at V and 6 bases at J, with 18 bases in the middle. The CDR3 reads CASSLGWKAGGDGYTF. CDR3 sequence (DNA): TGTGCCAGCAGCTTGGGATGGAAGGCCGGGGGGGATGGCTACACCTTC.

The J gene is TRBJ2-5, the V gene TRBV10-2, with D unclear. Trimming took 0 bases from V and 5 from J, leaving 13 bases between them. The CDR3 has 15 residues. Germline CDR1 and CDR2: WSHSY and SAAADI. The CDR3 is CASSESTTNRETQYF. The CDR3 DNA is TGCGCCAGCAGTGAGTCGACCACTAATAGGGAGACCCAGTACTTC.